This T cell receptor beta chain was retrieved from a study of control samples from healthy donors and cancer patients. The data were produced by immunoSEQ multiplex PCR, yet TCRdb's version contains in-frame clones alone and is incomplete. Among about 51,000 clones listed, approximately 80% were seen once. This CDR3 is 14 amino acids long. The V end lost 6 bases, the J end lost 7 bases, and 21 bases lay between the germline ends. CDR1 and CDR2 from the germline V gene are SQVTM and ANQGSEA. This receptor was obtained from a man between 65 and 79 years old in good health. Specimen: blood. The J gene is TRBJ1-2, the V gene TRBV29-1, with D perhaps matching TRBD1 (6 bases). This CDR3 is CSVDRSPRTSGYTF. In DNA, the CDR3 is TGCAGCGTAGACAGGTCCCCACGAACGAGTGGCTACACCTTC.